This TCR beta chain was obtained from a study of shared clonotypes between healthy human individuals. Each subset's genomic DNA was split evenly across several immunoSEQ plates. Data came from immunoSEQ multiplex PCR; TCRdb stores just in-frame clones and leaves some out. The sample records 1,400,000 or so clones, approximately 98.5% being singletons. Germline assignment: CDR1 GTSNPN and CDR2 SVGIG (reference sequence). Trimming left V 2 bases short and J 3 bases short, with 14 bases between. The CDR3 has 15 amino acids. This TCR was sampled from a man aged 25 to 45 in good health. The chain links TRBV30 to TRBJ1-5; D is perhaps TRBD1 (6 bases). Material for sequencing was naive CD4+ T cells sorted from blood. Described subset: CD45RA+ positively selected. In DNA form, the CDR3 reads TGTGCCTGGAGTTCCCAGGGGACTTTCAATCAGCCCCAGCATTTT. Its protein is CAWSSQGTFNQPQHF.